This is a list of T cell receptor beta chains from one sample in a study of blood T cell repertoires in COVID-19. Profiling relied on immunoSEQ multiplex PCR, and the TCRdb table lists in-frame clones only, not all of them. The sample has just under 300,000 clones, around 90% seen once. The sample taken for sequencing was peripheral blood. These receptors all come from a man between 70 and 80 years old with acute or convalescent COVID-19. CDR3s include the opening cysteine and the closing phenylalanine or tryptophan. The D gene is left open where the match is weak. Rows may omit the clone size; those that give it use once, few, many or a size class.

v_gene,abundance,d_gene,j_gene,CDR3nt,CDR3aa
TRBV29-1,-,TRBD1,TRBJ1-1,TGCAGCGTTGAACCGGACAGGGATTACACTGAAGCTTTCTTT,CSVEPDRDYTEAFF
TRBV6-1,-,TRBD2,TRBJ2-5,TGTGCCAGCAGTGAAGGGACTAGCGGGTTTGAGACCCAGTACTTC,CASSEGTSGFETQYF
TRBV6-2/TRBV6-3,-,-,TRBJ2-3,TGTGCCAGCAGTTACGGTTTGCTAGCGCTAAGCACAGATACGCAGTATTTT,CASSYGLLALSTDTQYF
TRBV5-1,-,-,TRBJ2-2,TGCGCCAGCAGCCCAGGGCCAACCGGGGAGCTGTTTTTT,CASSPGPTGELFF
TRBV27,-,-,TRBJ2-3,TGTGCCAGCAGTCTCGCCGGGACGGAGGGGTCTACGCAGTATTTT,CASSLAGTEGSTQYF
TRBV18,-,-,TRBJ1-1,TGTGCCAGCTCGCAAGGGGGTAGCGACACTGAAGCTTTCTTT,CASSQGGSDTEAFF
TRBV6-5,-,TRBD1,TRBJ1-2,TGTGCCAGCAGCCAAGGGACAGCTAACTATGGCTACACCTTC,CASSQGTANYGYTF
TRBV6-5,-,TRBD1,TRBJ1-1,TGTGCCAGCAGTCTGGGGTGGACAGGTGAAGCTTTCTTT,CASSLGWTGEAFF
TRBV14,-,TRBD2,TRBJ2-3,TGTGCCAGCAGCCTTGGACTAGCGGGGGATACGCAGTATTTT,CASSLGLAGDTQYF
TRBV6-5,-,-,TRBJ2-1,TGTGCCTCAGCAGCCTTCGACTCGCGGTTCTTC,CASAAFDSRFF
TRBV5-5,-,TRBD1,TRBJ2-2,TGTGCCAGCAGCTCGGGACAGGGGTCCACCGGGGAGCTGTTTTTT,CASSSGQGSTGELFF
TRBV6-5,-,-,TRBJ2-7,TGTGCCAGCAGACAGGGACCGGACTACGAGCAGTACTTC,CASRQGPDYEQYF
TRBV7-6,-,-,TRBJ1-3,TGTGCCAGCAGCTTAGGCCCAGGGCAATCCTCTGGAAACACCATATATTTT,CASSLGPGQSSGNTIYF
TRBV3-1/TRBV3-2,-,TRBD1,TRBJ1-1,TGTGCCAGCAGCCAAGGAGGGGGCAGGTGGACTGAAGCTTTCTTT,CASSQGGGRWTEAFF
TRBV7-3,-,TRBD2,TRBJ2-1,TGTGCCAGCAGCCCCGCGGGGGGCAATAACTACAATGAGCAGTTCTTC,CASSPAGGNNYNEQFF
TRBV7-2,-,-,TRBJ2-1,TGTGCCAGCAGCGGACTTACGGGCGTCAATGAGCAGTTCTTC,CASSGLTGVNEQFF
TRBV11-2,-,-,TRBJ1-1,TGTGCCAGCAGCTTAGTTTCGGGAATGAACACTGAAGCTTTCTTT,CASSLVSGMNTEAFF
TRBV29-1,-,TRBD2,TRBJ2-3,TGCAGCGTTGAGCCTCCAGCGGGGGCCACAGATACGCAGTATTTT,CSVEPPAGATDTQYF
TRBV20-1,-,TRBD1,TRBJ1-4,TGCAGTGCTAGTGAGGGACAGGGCAGGGAAAAACTGTTTTTT,CSASEGQGREKLFF
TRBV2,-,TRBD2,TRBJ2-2,TGTGCCAGCGGTGCGGGAGGGAACACCGGGGAGCTGTTTTTT,CASGAGGNTGELFF
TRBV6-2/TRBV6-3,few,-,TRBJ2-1,TGTGCCAGCAGTTTCCTACTAACCCAGGAGCAGTTCTTC,CASSFLLTQEQFF
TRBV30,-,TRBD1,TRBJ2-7,TGTGCCTGGGAAACAGGGGGATTCTCCTACGAGCAGTACTTC,CAWETGGFSYEQYF
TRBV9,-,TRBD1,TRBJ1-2,TGTGCCAGCAGCGTAGGACAGGGCAACTATGGCTACACCTTC,CASSVGQGNYGYTF
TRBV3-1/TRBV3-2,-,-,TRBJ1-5,TGTGCCAGCAGCCAAGATCGAGTTGCGCCCCAGCATTTT,CASSQDRVAPQHF
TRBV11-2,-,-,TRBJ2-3,TGTGCCAGCAGCTTGGCCATACAGGAGTTCACAGATACGCAGTATTTT,CASSLAIQEFTDTQYF
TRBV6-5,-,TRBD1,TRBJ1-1,TGTGCCAGCAAACGGACAGGGGGGACCAACACTGAAGCTTTCTTT,CASKRTGGTNTEAFF
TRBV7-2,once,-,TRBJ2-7,TGTGCCAGCAGCCGCGGACAGCTGGGCGTAGACGAGCAGTACTTC,CASSRGQLGVDEQYF
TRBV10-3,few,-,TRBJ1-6,TGTGCCATCAGTGAGTCCGAGACAGAGAATTCACCCCTCCACTTT,CAISESETENSPLHF
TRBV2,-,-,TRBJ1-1,TGTGCCACAGGAACAGGGCTCACTGAAGCTTTCTTT,CATGTGLTEAFF
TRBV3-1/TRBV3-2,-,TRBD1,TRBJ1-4,TGTGCCAGCAGCCAGTTGACAGGGGCTAATGAAAAACTGTTTTTT,CASSQLTGANEKLFF
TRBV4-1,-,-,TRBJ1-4,TGCGCCAGCAAACAAGGAGGGACCGATAATGAAAAACTGTTTTTT,CASKQGGTDNEKLFF
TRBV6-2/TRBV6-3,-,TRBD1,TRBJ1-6,TGTGCCAGCAGCGAGCGACAGGGGAATTCACCCCTCCACTTT,CASSERQGNSPLHF
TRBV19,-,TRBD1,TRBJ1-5,TGTGCCAGTAGGCCCACAGGGGATCAGCCCCAGCATTTT,CASRPTGDQPQHF
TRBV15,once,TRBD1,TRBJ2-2,TGTGCCACCAGCAGTCGGACAGGGGCGAACACCGGGGAGCTGTTTTTT,CATSSRTGANTGELFF
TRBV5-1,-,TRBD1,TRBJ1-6,TGCGCCAGCAGCTTGTACCCGGACAGGAGCTATAATTCACCCCTCCACTTT,CASSLYPDRSYNSPLHF
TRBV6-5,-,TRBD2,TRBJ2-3,TGTGCCAGCAGACGACTAGCGGGAGATGGAGATACGCAGTATTTT,CASRRLAGDGDTQYF
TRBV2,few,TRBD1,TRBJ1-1,TGTGCCAACCGGGACAGGGATAGAATGAACACTGAAGCTTTCTTT,CANRDRDRMNTEAFF
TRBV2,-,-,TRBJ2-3,TGTGCCAGCAGTGAGTTGCGGGGCACAGATACGCAGTATTTT,CASSELRGTDTQYF
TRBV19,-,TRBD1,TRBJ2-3,TGTGCCAGCACTGGACAGGGGGTTAGCACAGATACGCAGTATTTT,CASTGQGVSTDTQYF
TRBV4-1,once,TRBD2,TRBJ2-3,TGCGCCAGCAGCCAAGCTCTGACGGGAGGGAACACAGATACGCAGTATTTT,CASSQALTGGNTDTQYF
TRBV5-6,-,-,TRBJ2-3,TGTGCCAGCAGCGAACTCCGGGGCACAGATACGCAGTATTTT,CASSELRGTDTQYF
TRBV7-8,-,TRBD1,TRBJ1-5,TGTGCCAGCAGCTTCGGGACAGGGGGTAGTCAGCCCCAGCATTTT,CASSFGTGGSQPQHF
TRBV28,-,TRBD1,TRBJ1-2,TGTGCCAGCAGTGGCCCGGGACAGGGAAATCCTAACTATGGCTACACCTTC,CASSGPGQGNPNYGYTF
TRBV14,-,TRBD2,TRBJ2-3,TGTGCCAGCAGCCAACTAGCGGGCCGGGGAGATACGCAGTATTTT,CASSQLAGRGDTQYF
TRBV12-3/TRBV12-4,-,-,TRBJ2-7,TGTGCCAGCAGCCAGGGTCAGCTCTACGAGCAGTACTTC,CASSQGQLYEQYF